The clone carrying this TCR beta chain was seen ten or more times. Its antigen is unknown. The sample comes from a study of CD8 T cells in ankylosing spondylitis. Notes on the study in general: Previously reported in reactive arthritis synovial fluid and blood were some of the motif variants. For ankylosing spondylitis blood, a TCR beta motif of about 8 highly homologous variants appeared characteristic. It was reported that disease-linked clones were significantly enriched in matched ankylosing spondylitis synovial fluid.

The V gene lost 6 bases and the J gene lost 4 bases, with 20 bases spanning the gap. CDR3 length: 15 residues. Germline lookup yields CDR1 DFQATT and CDR2 SNEGSKA (reference sequence). TCRdb used MiXCR to reprocess the 5' RACE reads, holding one entry per CDR3 protein. The sample consists of around 300,000 distinct CDR3 sequences, approximately 10% of them appearing once. This receptor was identified in a female donor with ankylosing spondylitis or in good health (not recorded which). The specimen sequenced was blood, either unsorted or a sorted T cell fraction (not recorded which). This chain joins TRBV20-1 and TRBJ2-3, with D hard to call. CDR3 region: CSAETRALNADTQYF. As DNA, the CDR3 is TGCAGTGCAGAAACCCGGGCCTTAAACGCAGATACGCAGTATTTT.